Below are 13 T cell receptor beta chains sequenced from a single sample in a study of CD8+CD57+ T cells in acquired aplastic anemia (dated by TCRdb to 2016 to 2018). The patients picked for sequencing were ones in whom flow cytometry had shown an expansion of CD8+CD57+ cells. These reads were obtained on an Illumina HiSeq 2000. Genomic DNA served as template for TCR beta VDJ combination and CDR3 sequence profiling. TCRdb reran the public reads through fastp at Q25 and MiXCR, keeping productive beta chains. Rows with a matching CDR3 protein are joined into one entry that keeps the most common DNA and genes. In this sample the table shows about 150,000 distinct CDR3 sequences, less than 60% of which occur a single time. Roughly 12% of the sample goes to the ten largest clones. Source material: sorted CD4+, CD8+, or CD8+CD57+ T cells (not recorded which) from PBMCs. Receptor source: a human donor with aplastic anemia.

This sequence joins TRBV15 and TRBJ1-6; D gene ambiguous. V was shortened by 0 bases and J by 8 bases, with 11 bases between the two germline ends. The CDR3 covers 15 residues. Looked up from germline, CDR1 is LNHNV and CDR2 is YYDKDF (reference sequence). DNA for the CDR3: TGTGCCACCAGCAGAGAGGGAACCGGGGATTCACCCCTCCACTTT. This translates into CATSREGTGDSPLHF.

In regard to this clonotype: The junction and the germline gene differ at one end; a read error may be behind it. The rearrangement links TRBV18 to TRBJ2-5; either TRBD1 or TRBD2 may fit D (6 bases each). The CDR3 loop spans 15 amino acids. The germline V gene has CDR1 KGHSH and CDR2 LQKENI. The CDR3 loop reads CGSSPTSGAQETQYF. CDR3 bases: TGTGGCAGCTCACCAACCTCGGGGGCACAAGAGACCCAGTACTTC.

This sequence joins TRBV6-2 or TRBV6-3 and TRBJ2-5, with TRBD2 as a possible D gene (5 bases). Deletions cut 7 bases from V and 4 bases from J, with 10 bases between. The CDR3 has 12 residues. Germline CDR1 MNHEY, CDR2 SVGEGT. CDR3 region: CASTWAGETQYF. For the CDR3, the DNA is TGTGCCAGCACTTGGGCGGGAGAGACCCAGTACTTC.

Many counts were recorded for this clonotype. The CDR3 reads CASTASVYEQYF. CDR3 bases: TGTGCCAGCACCGCCTCGGTCTACGAGCAGTACTTC. J is TRBJ2-7 and V is TRBV6-2 or TRBV6-3, with D uncertain. The V gene's germline CDR1 is MNHEY and CDR2 SVGEGT. CDR3 length: 12 residues. V lost 7 bases and J lost 3, with 10 bases in between.

This clonotype was observed once. The rearrangement uses TRBV7-8 and TRBJ1-2; D might be TRBD1 (5 bases). The CDR3 consists of 15 residues. V was clipped by 3 bases and J by 6 bases, with 17 bases between them. Germline V gives CDR1 SGHVS, CDR2 FQNEAQ. The CDR3: CASSFTRDARNGYTF. The CDR3 DNA reads as TGTGCCAGCAGCTTTACGAGGGACGCCCGGAATGGCTACACCTTC.

V usage is TRBV25-1 and J usage is TRBJ1-1; D uncertain. Trimming left V 6 bases short and J 0 bases short, with 11 bases between. CDR3 length equals 14 residues. CDR1 MGHDK and CDR2 SYGVNS come from the germline V gene. The CDR3 nucleotides are TGTGCCAGCAGCCCGACACGGATGAACACTGAAGCTTTCTTT. This codes for CASSPTRMNTEAFF.

The chain links TRBV7-9 to TRBJ1-1, with 7 bases matching TRBD1. After removal of 7 bases from V and 4 bases from J, the junction contained 6 bases not matched to a gene. Germline assignment: CDR1 SEHNR and CDR2 FQNEAQ (reference sequence). The CDR3 contains 13 residues. The CDR3 region is CASTQTGSTEAFF. In nucleotides, the CDR3 is TGTGCCAGCACCCAGACAGGGTCCACTGAAGCTTTCTTT.

The chain has TRBV20-1 and TRBJ1-1; D gene uncertain. The V end lost 8 bases, the J end lost 5 bases, and 15 bases lay between the germline ends. This CDR3 is built from 12 residues. The germline gives CDR1 DFQATT, CDR2 SNEGSKA (reference sequence). The chain's CDR3 is CSYSEGGTEAFF. CDR3 nucleotide sequence: TGCAGTTACTCGGAGGGAGGGACTGAAGCTTTCTTT.

This clonotype came up a few times. The CDR3 ends on some other residue instead of the conserved phenylalanine or tryptophan, so this is likely a read error. The chain joins TRBV6-1 to TRBJ2-7; D call uncertain. The length of the CDR3 is 12 residues. With 5 bases removed from V and 0 bases from J, the gap between germline ends came to 5 bases. Germline CDR1 is MNHNS and CDR2 is SASEGT. The CDR3 region has the DNA TGTGCCAGCAGTCAGGCCTCCTACGAGCAGTACCTC. This codes for CASSQASYEQYL.

The chain recombines TRBV19 with TRBJ1-1; D may be TRBD1 (5 bases). Germline V gene data show CDR1 as LNHDA and CDR2 as SQIVND (reference sequence). The CDR3 is made up of 14 amino acids. V gave up 6 bases and J gave up 0 bases, with 11 bases separating them. The chain's CDR3 is CASSDSSMNTEAFF. The DNA of the CDR3 is TGTGCCAGTAGCGACAGCTCGATGAACACTGAAGCTTTCTTT.

The chain uses TRBV7-9 and TRBJ2-7; D may be TRBD1 (6 bases). With 6 bases removed from V and 3 bases from J, the gap between germline ends came to 18 bases. This CDR3 contains 15 residues. Germline V gene lookup returns CDR1 SEHNR and CDR2 FQNEAQ (reference sequence). The CDR3 region is CASRPTGTTNYEQYF. The CDR3 bases are TGTGCCAGCAGGCCTACCGGGACAACCAACTACGAGCAGTACTTC.

V usage is TRBV27 and J usage is TRBJ2-3; TRBD2 agrees at 8 bases. Looked up from germline, CDR1 is MNHEY and CDR2 is SMNVEV (reference sequence). The ends lost 8 bases at V and 2 bases at J; junction bases unmatched: 15. The CDR3 extends over 17 amino acids. CDR3 coding DNA: TGTGCCAGCGGAGAAATACATACGGGACTAGTCACAGATACGCAGTATTTT. Amino acids: CASGEIHTGLVTDTQYF.

The V gene is TRBV20-1, the J gene TRBJ2-7, with 7 bases identical to TRBD1. With V trimmed by 0 bases and J by 0 bases, 11 bases remained unmatched. The CDR3 covers 17 residues. CDR1 and CDR2 from the germline V gene are DFQATT and SNEGSKA (reference sequence). CDR3 bases: TGCAGTGCTAGAGATCCTATCCGACAGGGTAGCTCCTACGAGCAGTACTTC. This codes for CSARDPIRQGSSYEQYF.